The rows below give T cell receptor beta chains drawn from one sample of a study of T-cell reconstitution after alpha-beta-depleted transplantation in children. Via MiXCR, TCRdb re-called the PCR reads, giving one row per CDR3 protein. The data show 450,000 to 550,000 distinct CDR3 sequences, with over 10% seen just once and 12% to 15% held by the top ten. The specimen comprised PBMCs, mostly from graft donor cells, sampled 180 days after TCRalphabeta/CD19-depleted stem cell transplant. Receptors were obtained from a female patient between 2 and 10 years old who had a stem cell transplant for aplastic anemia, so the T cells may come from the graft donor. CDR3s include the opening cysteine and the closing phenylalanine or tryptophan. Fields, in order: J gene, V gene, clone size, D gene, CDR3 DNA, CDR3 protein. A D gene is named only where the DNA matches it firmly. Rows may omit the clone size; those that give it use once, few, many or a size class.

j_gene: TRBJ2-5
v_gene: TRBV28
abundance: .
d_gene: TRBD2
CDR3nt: TGTGCCAGCAGTTCAGCCGGGACTAGCGGTATGGAGACCCAGTACTTC
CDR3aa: CASSSAGTSGMETQYF

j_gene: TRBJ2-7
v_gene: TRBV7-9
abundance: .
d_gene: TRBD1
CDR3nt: TGTGCCAGCAGCTTCGACAGGGGCGCTACTTACGAGCAGTACTTC
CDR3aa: CASSFDRGATYEQYF

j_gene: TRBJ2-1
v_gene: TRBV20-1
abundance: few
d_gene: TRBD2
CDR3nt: TGCAGTGCTATTAAAGCGGGGCGTGATACTGGGAGTGAGCAGTTCTTC
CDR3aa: CSAIKAGRDTGSEQFF

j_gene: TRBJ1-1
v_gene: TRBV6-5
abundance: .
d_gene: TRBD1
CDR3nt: TGTGCCAGCAGTTACGAAGGGACAGGGGGCGACACTGAAGCTTTCTTT
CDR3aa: CASSYEGTGGDTEAFF

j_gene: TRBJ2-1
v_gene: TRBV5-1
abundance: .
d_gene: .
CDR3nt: TGCGCCAGCAGCTTGACCGAAGTACCCTACAATGAGCAGTTCTTC
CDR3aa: CASSLTEVPYNEQFF

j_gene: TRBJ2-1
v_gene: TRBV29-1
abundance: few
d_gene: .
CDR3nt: TGCAGCGCGGGACTCTTATTGAGCTCCTACAATGAGCAGTTCTTC
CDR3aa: CSAGLLLSSYNEQFF

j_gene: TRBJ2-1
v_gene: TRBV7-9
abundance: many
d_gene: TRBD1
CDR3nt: TGTGCCAGCAGCTTATTGACAGGGGGGTACAATGAGCAGTTCTTC
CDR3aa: CASSLLTGGYNEQFF

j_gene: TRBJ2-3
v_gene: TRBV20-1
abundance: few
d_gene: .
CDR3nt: TGCAGTGCGAGGCCCACCGCCGGATTGACAGATACGCAGTATTTT
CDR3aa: CSARPTAGLTDTQYF

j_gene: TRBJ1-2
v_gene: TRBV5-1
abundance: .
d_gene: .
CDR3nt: TGCGCCAGCAGCCGACGGCTTCCCAATGGCTACACCTTC
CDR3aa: CASSRRLPNGYTF

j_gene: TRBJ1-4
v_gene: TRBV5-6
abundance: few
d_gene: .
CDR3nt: TGTGCCAGCAGCTCACAGGGAGTTCCTACTAATGAAAAACTGTTTTTT
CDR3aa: CASSSQGVPTNEKLFF

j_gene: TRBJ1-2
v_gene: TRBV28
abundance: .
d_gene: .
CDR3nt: TGTGCCAGCAGTTACAGGGAATATTCCTACACCTTC
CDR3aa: CASSYREYSYTF

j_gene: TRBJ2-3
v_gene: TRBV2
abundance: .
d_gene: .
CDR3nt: TGTGTCAGCATGCGAAGATCCTATAGCACAGATACGCAGTATTTT
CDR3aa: CVSMRRSYSTDTQYF

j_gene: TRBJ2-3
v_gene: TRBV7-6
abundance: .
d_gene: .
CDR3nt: TGTGCCAGCAGCCCGCTGCTGGGACTTATCACAGATACGCAGTATTTT
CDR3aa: CASSPLLGLITDTQYF

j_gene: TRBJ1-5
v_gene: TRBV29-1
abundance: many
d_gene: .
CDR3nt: TGCAGCGTTGGGACCCTGGGCAATCAGCCCCAGCATTTT
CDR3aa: CSVGTLGNQPQHF

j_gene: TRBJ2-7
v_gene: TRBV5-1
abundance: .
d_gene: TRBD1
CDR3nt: TGCGCCAGCAGCGAGGGACAGCCCTACGAGCAGTACTTC
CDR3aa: CASSEGQPYEQYF

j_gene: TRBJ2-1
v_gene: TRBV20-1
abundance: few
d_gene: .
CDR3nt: TGCAGTGCTTCCCAGGAGGGTGTAGGCAGCAATGAGCAGTTCTTC
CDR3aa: CSASQEGVGSNEQFF

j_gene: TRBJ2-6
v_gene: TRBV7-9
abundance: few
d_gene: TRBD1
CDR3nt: TGTGCCAGCAGTTTGGGACAGGGGAACTCTGGGGCCAACGTCCTGACTTTC
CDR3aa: CASSLGQGNSGANVLTF

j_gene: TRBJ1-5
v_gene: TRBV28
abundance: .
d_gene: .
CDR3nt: TGTGCCAGCAGCGGGCCATTCGGACCGATGGATAGCAATCAGCCCCAGCATTTT
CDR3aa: CASSGPFGPMDSNQPQHF

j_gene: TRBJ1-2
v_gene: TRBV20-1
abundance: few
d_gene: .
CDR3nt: TGCAGTGCTAGGCCACCAGGGAATAACTATGGCTACACCTTC
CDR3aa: CSARPPGNNYGYTF

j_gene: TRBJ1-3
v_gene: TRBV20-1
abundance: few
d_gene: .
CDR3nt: TGCAGTGGGCAGGGGCTTGGAAACACCACATATTTT
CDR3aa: CSGQGLGNTTYF

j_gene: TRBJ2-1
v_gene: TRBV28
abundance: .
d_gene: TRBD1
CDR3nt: TGTGCCAGCAGACCTGGGACAGTGTACAATGAGCAGTTCTTC
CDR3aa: CASRPGTVYNEQFF

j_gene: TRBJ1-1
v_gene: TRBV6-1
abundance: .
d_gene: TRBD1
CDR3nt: TGTGCCAGCAGGCCGGGACAGGGGGCTTCAGGTGAAGCTTTCTTT
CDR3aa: CASRPGQGASGEAFF

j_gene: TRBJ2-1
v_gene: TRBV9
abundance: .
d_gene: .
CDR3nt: TGTGCCAGCAGCTCCCGGATGGTGGGCAATGAGCAGTTCTTC
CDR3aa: CASSSRMVGNEQFF

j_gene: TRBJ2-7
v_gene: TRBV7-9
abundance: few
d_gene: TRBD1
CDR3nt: TGTGCCAGCAGCTACACCACAGGGGGGCTTACCTACGAGCAGTACTTC
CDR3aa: CASSYTTGGLTYEQYF

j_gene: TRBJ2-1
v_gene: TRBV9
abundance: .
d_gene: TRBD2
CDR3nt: TGTGCCAGCAGCGTAGGTCGGACTAGCGGGAGTGGAAATGAGCAGTTCTTC
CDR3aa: CASSVGRTSGSGNEQFF

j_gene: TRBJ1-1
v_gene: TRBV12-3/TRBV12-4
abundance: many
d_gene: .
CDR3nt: TGTGCCAGCAGTTTGGATGCACGTCACATGAACACTGAAGCTTTCTTT
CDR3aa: CASSLDARHMNTEAFF

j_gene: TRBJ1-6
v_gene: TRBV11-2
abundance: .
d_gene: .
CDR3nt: TGTGCCAGCAGCTTAGGAGGCAGAGATAATTCACCCCTCCACTTT
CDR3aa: CASSLGGRDNSPLHF